These 5 T cell receptor beta chains share one sample of origin, sequenced in a study of T cell clones after liver transplantation. Here immunoSEQ multiplex PCR was the method, and the copy in TCRdb shows in-frame clones only, minus some. The repertoire holds approximately 55,000 clones, with 71% as singletons. Sequenced here: CD4+ T cells from blood, sampled before liver transplant. All receptors come from a human donor who received a liver transplant.

The gene calls are TRBV28 and TRBJ2-1, with D unclear. This CDR3 has 14 amino acids. V was trimmed by 6 bases and J by 0 bases, leaving 9 bases between them. Looked up from germline, CDR1 is MDHEN and CDR2 is SYDVKM. The CDR3 DNA follows: TGTGCCAGCAGGGGCGCCTACTCCTACAATGAGCAGTTCTTC. Encoded protein: CASRGAYSYNEQFF.

This chain joins TRBV6-5 and TRBJ1-6; D remains unclear. In germline, CDR1 is MNHEY, CDR2 SVGAGI. With 5 bases removed from V and 11 bases from J, the gap between germline ends came to 13 bases. The CDR3 length is 13 residues. The CDR3 loop is CASSARLATPLHF. CDR3 bases: TGTGCCAGCAGTGCGCGACTCGCGACACCCCTCCACTTT.

This chain uses TRBV28 with TRBJ1-5, with D possibly matching TRBD1 (5 bases). The ends were cut back, 4 bases at V and 1 base at J, with 8 bases in the middle. The CDR3 extends over 14 amino acids. Germline-derived CDR1 and CDR2 are MDHEN and SYDVKM. The CDR3 sequence: CASSYTGSNQPQHF. The CDR3 DNA follows: TGTGCCAGCAGTTACACAGGAAGCAATCAGCCCCAGCATTTT.

This clone was found many times. The chain carries TRBV28 and TRBJ2-7; the D gene is possibly TRBD1 (5 bases). The length of the CDR3 is 13 residues. Germline-derived CDR1 and CDR2 are MDHEN and SYDVKM. V lost 9 bases to trimming and J lost 0 bases, with 12 bases between them. The CDR3 DNA reads as TGTGCCAGTACCACAGGAAGCTCCTACGAGCAGTACTTC. This translates into CASTTGSSYEQYF. The full variable domain, in which reference TRBV28 and TRBJ2-7 provide the parts outside the CDR3, is DVKVTQSSRYLVKRTGEKVFLECVQDMDHENMFWYRQDPGLGLRLIYFSYDVKMKEKGDIPEGYSVSREKKERFSLILESASTNQTSMYLCASTTGSSYEQYFGPGTRLTVT.

V gene TRBV9 combines with J gene TRBJ2-7; TRBD2 is a possible D gene (6 bases). Germline V gene sequence: CDR1 SGDLS, CDR2 YYNGEE. The CDR3 covers 14 residues. Trimming removed 3 bases from V and 9 bases from J, with 19 bases in between. The CDR3 bases are TGTGCCAGCAGCGGCGGGACGCAGTCCCTACGGCAGTACTTC. Encoded protein: CASSGGTQSLRQYF.